Listed below are T cell receptor beta chains from one sample, sequenced in a study of blood T cell repertoires in COVID-19. Only in-frame clones appear in the TCRdb table, and some are missing; sequencing was by immunoSEQ multiplex PCR. The sample gives about 140,000 clones, roughly 79% of which show up once; 2.5% to 3% is in the top ten. The sequenced sample was PBMCs or T cells enriched from blood (not recorded which). These receptors were taken from a woman aged 45 to 65 who had recovered from COVID-19. CDR3s include the opening cysteine and the closing phenylalanine or tryptophan. Fields, in order: CDR3 DNA, CDR3 protein, D gene, V gene, clone size, J gene. The D gene is left open where the match is weak. Expanded clones get a size class; other rows say once, few or many, or leave the size out.

TGTGCCAGCAGCTCTGGACATGTCTCTGGAAACACCATATATTTT | CASSSGHVSGNTIYF | - | TRBV9 | few | TRBJ1-3
TGTGCCAGCAGTTTAGGCCTGGGACAGTCCTATGGCTACACCTTC | CASSLGLGQSYGYTF | TRBD1 | TRBV28 | - | TRBJ1-2
TGCGCCAGCAGCCAAGGGGGACAGGGATTGTATGGCTACACCTTC | CASSQGGQGLYGYTF | TRBD1 | TRBV4-1 | - | TRBJ1-2
TGTGCCAGTAGTCTGGGACAGGGGGCCTACAATGAGCAGTTCTTC | CASSLGQGAYNEQFF | TRBD1 | TRBV19 | once | TRBJ2-1
TGTGCCTGGAGTGCTGAGCTCGGGGCCTACGAGCAGTACTTC | CAWSAELGAYEQYF | - | TRBV30 | - | TRBJ2-7
TGTGCCAGCAGTTACCTACAGGGTAGCTATGGCTACACCTTC | CASSYLQGSYGYTF | - | TRBV6-5 | - | TRBJ1-2
TGCGCCAGCAGCTGGACAGGGGAGCGGGAGCAGTTCTTC | CASSWTGEREQFF | TRBD1 | TRBV5-1 | - | TRBJ2-1
TGTGCCAGCAGCCTCCGGACAGGGGGCGTTTCGGGCTACACCTTC | CASSLRTGGVSGYTF | TRBD1 | TRBV3-1/TRBV3-2 | - | TRBJ1-2
TGTGCCAGCAGCGCGTCCCAGGGTTTACAAGAGACCCAGTACTTC | CASSASQGLQETQYF | - | TRBV6-5 | - | TRBJ2-5
TGTGCCAGCAGCCAAAGACATGATAATTCACCCCTCCACTTT | CASSQRHDNSPLHF | - | TRBV14 | - | TRBJ1-6
TGTGCCAGCAGCCCCCGAGGGCAATACGAGCAGTACTTC | CASSPRGQYEQYF | - | TRBV9 | - | TRBJ2-7
TGTGCCAGCAGTGAATCCGCCCGGACCTGGGAGGGAAAACTGTTTTTT | CASSESARTWEGKLFF | - | TRBV25-1 | - | TRBJ1-4
TGTGCCAGCAGTTTCGGCCCGGGGGGTTCACCCCTCCACTTT | CASSFGPGGSPLHF | - | TRBV27 | few | TRBJ1-6
TGCGCCAGCAGCCCCTCGGGGGGTTTTGAGGGCTACACCTTC | CASSPSGGFEGYTF | - | TRBV5-1 | - | TRBJ1-2
- | CASSTSGGYNSPLHF | - | TRBV10-2 | - | TRBJ1-6
TGCAGCGTTGAACACGGGAACTCTGGAAACACCATATATTTT | CSVEHGNSGNTIYF | - | TRBV29-1 | - | TRBJ1-3
TGTGCCAGCAGTGAAGGGGGCGCGGACTATGGCTACACCTTC | CASSEGGADYGYTF | - | TRBV2 | - | TRBJ1-2
TGTGCCACCAGGGTGGGTGCGGGCCGCTATGGCTACACCTTC | CATRVGAGRYGYTF | - | TRBV27 | - | TRBJ1-2
TGTGCCAGCAGTCCACCGGGACAGGCTAATCAGCCCCAGCATTTT | CASSPPGQANQPQHF | TRBD1 | TRBV6-5 | - | TRBJ1-5
TGCGCCAGCAGTGAGTCGTGGACAGGGCGCAATGAGCAGTTCTTC | CASSESWTGRNEQFF | TRBD1 | TRBV10-1 | once | TRBJ2-1
TGTGCCAGCAGTGAATTGGAGGCGTGGGGAAACACCATATATTTT | CASSELEAWGNTIYF | - | TRBV6-1 | many | TRBJ1-3
TGTGCCAGCAGCCGCCTTAGGAGGGGCTATAATTCACCCCTCCACTTT | CASSRLRRGYNSPLHF | - | TRBV5-8 | few | TRBJ1-6
TGTGCCAGCAGCTTGACCGGACAGAACAATCAGCCCCAGCATTTT | CASSLTGQNNQPQHF | - | TRBV5-6 | - | TRBJ1-5
TGTGCCAGCAGTTCGACAGCAACCAACTATGGCTACACCTTC | CASSSTATNYGYTF | - | TRBV28 | - | TRBJ1-2
TGTGCCAGCAGCTTAGGCCCAGGACTAGCCTTGTACGAGCAGTACTTC | CASSLGPGLALYEQYF | TRBD2 | TRBV11-2 | - | TRBJ2-7
TGCGCCAGCAGCCGGGCCGGGACACCGACCTACGAGCAGTACTTC | CASSRAGTPTYEQYF | - | TRBV5-1 | - | TRBJ2-7